This T cell receptor beta chain came from a study of T cells in Graves' hyperthyroidism and ophthalmopathy. Regarding the study as a whole: Among clonotypes expanded in thyroid above 0.001, most were also found in blood.

Germline CDR1 is MGHRA and CDR2 is YSYEKL. This CDR3 spans 14 amino acids. Trimming cost V 3 bases and J 2 bases, with 10 bases left between them. Fresh peripheral blood, about 9.6 ml, yielded the PBMCs. With respect to this clonotype: Antigen: not known.

Researchers amplified the TCR beta CDR3 regions from RNA transcripts. The HTBI primer set drove a first-round RT-PCR of the TCR CDR3. TCRdb recomputed calls from the multiplex PCR reads with MiXCR, one row per CDR3 protein. Counted here are 350,000 to 400,000 distinct CDR3 sequences, 14% occurring once; the ten biggest clones make up about 11%. The origin of this receptor is a woman in her sixties with Graves' hyperthyroidism. Sequencing was done on a sample of blood. The chain carries TRBV4-1 and TRBJ1-2; D remains ambiguous. The CDR3 sequence: CASSHGQENYGYTF. The CDR3 nucleotides are TGCGCCAGCAGCCATGGGCAGGAGAACTATGGCTACACCTTC.